This note documents a single TCR beta chain sequence. It has no known antigen specificity. The record has no base qualities; no much larger clone is one base away. The twin pairs came from the European Cystic Fibrosis Twin and Sibling Study Cohort, which recruited patients from 150 or so CF clinics across 14 European countries. Zygosity and CFTR genotype were verified in-house, with zygosity tested by multiplex PCR of nine short tandem repeat loci. Each twin gave a peripheral blood sample, and clinical parameters were documented on that same day of blood sampling. Genomic DNA was isolated from peripheral blood cells with phenol/chloroform and kept in TE buffer at 4 degrees C. These data come from a study of monozygotic twins with cystic fibrosis (dated by TCRdb to about 2021). For context, the study as a whole: About 3 micrograms of fragmented DNA went through around 15 PCR cycles to produce barcoded libraries. Twins were ranked among over a thousand cohort participants for weight-for-height and FEVPerc (FEV1 disease centile) on the day of blood sampling. To assess genetic influence on V and J gene usage, the study compared TCR beta repertoires within and across 16 monozygotic twin pairs with cystic fibrosis. The cohort included ten female and six male twin pairs, mostly children and adolescents, aged about 2.0 to 40 years with a median of about 8.8 years. Data for three of the twin pairs had been reported earlier in a different context.

On the study overall, not on this receptor specifically: The greatest similarity to the co-twin was observed for V gene usage in 13 of 16 pairs and for J usage in 8 of 16 pairs, which suggested genetic constraints. No association turned up between shared CDR3 numbers and age, concordance or disease severity, and the cohort was small. Simpson clonality was found to be generally low (median roughly 0.01), suggesting a naive-dominated repertoire, although higher clonality was observed in the most severely affected patients. Nucleotide-identical clonotype sharing was significantly higher within monozygotic CF twin pairs than between unrelated CF individuals (P = 0.000026, Mann-Whitney).

Sequences SGHNT (CDR1) and YYREEE (CDR2) are obtained from the germline V gene (reference sequence). Unmatched junction bases come to 11, with V trimmed by 4 bases and J by 4 bases. The CDR3 runs 18 residues from the cysteine to the phenylalanine. CDR3 DNA only is kept here, 54 bases in frame from base 1. TCR beta CDR3 regions were amplified by multiplex PCR with the immunoSEQ immune profiling system according to the manufacturer's instructions. An Illumina NextSeq system was used to carry out the sequencing. The published analysis was carried out like this. The immunoSEQ Analyzer platform handled processing of the sequence data, and clonality was calculated by taking the square root of Simpson's index of productive rearrangements. Jensen-Shannon distance served as the measure of similarity in V and J usage, while OLGA was used to compute CDR3 generation probabilities. Shared CDR3 sequences were searched against the immuneACCESS database (August 2020) and VDJdb (December 2020). The source is immuneACCESS, and TCRdb retained only in-frame sequences with V and J called. Part of the clones is not carried over; for the studies checked, unresolved V genes explain less than half of this, and the remainder is unexplained. From that table come the V and J calls and clone size; the DNA was used to work out D and trimming. The sample contains approximately 32,000 clones, just over 95% of them found a single time. Jointly, the top ten make up 0.15% to 0.2% of the sample.

The receptor was derived from a girl under 10 years old with cystic fibrosis. This chain joins TRBV5-4 to TRBJ2-5, with 15 bases in between that match TRBD2. Sequencing was carried out using blood. In nucleotide form, the sequence is TGTGCCAGCAGCACCGGACTAGCGGGAGGGTTAGGTCGAGAGACCCAGTACTTC. Its coded protein is CASSTGLAGGLGRETQYF.